The 15 T cell receptor beta chains below were found in one sample sequenced in a study of human versus mouse CDR3 diversity and MHC coevolution. TCRdb keeps only in-frame clones here, not all; method: immunoSEQ multiplex PCR. This sample has over 60,000 clones, with less than 95% found just once. The sample was naive CD4+ T cells from blood. The subset was: CD45RO-negative CD62L-positive naive CD4 T cells. All receptors derive from a person aged 25 to 75 in good health.

This clone was seen only once. The V gene is TRBV15, the J gene TRBJ2-1; tentatively, D is TRBD1 (6 bases). CDR3 length: 15 amino acids. Trimming stripped 0 bases from V and 0 bases from J, with 6 bases between. Per germline, CDR1 LNHNV and CDR2 YYDKDF (reference sequence). In DNA, the CDR3 is TGTGCCACCAGCAGAGAGACAGGCTCCTACAATGAGCAGTTCTTC. Residues: CATSRETGSYNEQFF.

The CDR3 protein is CASSLRGTQHF. The CDR3 DNA reads as TGTGCCAGCAGTTTGAGGGGGACCCAGCATTTT. The chain is built from TRBV27 and TRBJ1-5; D possibly corresponds to TRBD1 (6 bases). The CDR3 has 11 residues. Germline CDR1 reads MNHEY; CDR2 reads SMNVEV (reference sequence). The V end was cut by 3 bases, the J end by 11 bases, with 8 bases between.

The chain carries TRBV28 and TRBJ1-1; D gene ambiguous. Germline CDR1 and CDR2: MDHEN and SYDVKM. Trimming pared 9 bases from V and 4 bases from J, leaving 15 bases between. The CDR3 loop spans 13 amino acids. CDR3 coding DNA: TGTGCCAGTAGCCTAAAGAGGTTCACTGAAGCTTTCTTT. It encodes CASSLKRFTEAFF.

The rearrangement joins TRBV28 to TRBJ1-5; D remains unclear. This CDR3 has 13 residues. V lost 7 bases, J lost 5 bases, and 12 bases lay in between. The germline V gene encodes CDR1 MDHEN and CDR2 SYDVKM. Written as DNA, the CDR3 is TGTGCCAGCATCCCGACTTGGTATCAGCCCCAGCATTTT. Its protein product is CASIPTWYQPQHF. Filled out from reference TRBV28 and TRBJ1-5, the complete variable domain reads DVKVTQSSRYLVKRTGEKVFLECVQDMDHENMFWYRQDPGLGLRLIYFSYDVKMKEKGDIPEGYSVSREKKERFSLILESASTNQTSMYLCASIPTWYQPQHFGDGTRLSIL.

The chain recombines TRBV6-1 with TRBJ2-7; D remains unclear. Per germline, CDR1 MNHNS and CDR2 SASEGT. The CDR3 sequence is 14 residues long. V lost 7 bases, J lost 2 bases, and 15 bases lay in between. For the CDR3, the DNA is TGTGCCAGCACCTACCGCACAGCAACCTACGAGCAGTACTTC. It codes for CASTYRTATYEQYF.

The V call is TRBV4-2, the J call TRBJ2-7; D is perhaps TRBD2 (5 bases). CDR1 and CDR2 from the germline V gene are LGHNA and YNFKEQ. Trimming removed 0 bases at V and 7 bases at J, with 13 bases between. This CDR3 comprises 14 residues. The DNA for the CDR3 is TGTGCCAGCAGCCAAGATCCCGACCGCGGGGAGCAGTACTTC. Residues: CASSQDPDRGEQYF.

This chain uses TRBV28 with TRBJ1-4, with 8 bases lining up with TRBD1. CDR1 is MDHEN and CDR2 is SYDVKM in the germline V gene. V dropped 2 bases and J dropped 7; count of bases not matched to a gene: 6. This CDR3 region has 15 residues. The CDR3 DNA sequence: TGTGCCAGCAGTTTACCCGGGACAGGTCTTGAAAAACTGTTTTTT. Protein: CASSLPGTGLEKLFF.

The genes are TRBV7-2 and TRBJ2-5; maybe TRBD1 (6 bases). V was cut by 4 bases and J by 5 bases, with 11 bases left in between. Looked up from germline, CDR1 is SGHTA and CDR2 is FQGNSA. This CDR3 comprises 13 residues. CDR3 nucleotides: TGTGCCAGCAGCTCACGTGGGGGCGAGACCCAGTACTTC. Amino acid sequence: CASSSRGGETQYF.

The V and J genes are TRBV7-7 and TRBJ2-3; D possibly corresponds to TRBD2 (6 bases). Germline V CDR1 and CDR2: SSHAT, FNYEAQ (reference sequence). CDR3 length: 14 amino acids. Trimming took off 3 bases at V and 4 bases at J, with 11 bases between the two ends. The CDR3, as DNA: TGTGCCAGCAGCTTCGCGGAGGGGTCAGATACGCAGTATTTT. As protein: CASSFAEGSDTQYF.

This clone was detected a few times. The chain uses TRBV2 and TRBJ1-4, with D possibly being TRBD1 (6 bases). The CDR3 contains 14 residues. Per germline, CDR1 SNHLY and CDR2 FYNNEI. The V and J ends lost 4 bases and 3 bases respectively, with 9 bases between them. As DNA, the CDR3 is TGTGCCAGCAGTGGACAGGTATCTAATGAAAAACTGTTTTTT. Its protein product is CASSGQVSNEKLFF.

J is TRBJ1-1 and V is TRBV5-1, with D possibly matching TRBD1 (5 bases). Trimming cost V 1 base and J 7 bases, with 23 bases left between them. Germline CDR1 is SGHRS and CDR2 is YFSETQ. The CDR3 totals 17 residues. DNA of the CDR3: TGCGCCAGCAGCTTGCAAGTCATAGCGGGGGGAACAAGTGAAGCTTTCTTT. This encodes CASSLQVIAGGTSEAFF.

About this clone: Within the sample, other DNA sequences also encode this same CDR3. The rearrangement links TRBV6-5 to TRBJ1-6; TRBD1 matches 10 bases. Germline V gives CDR1 MNHEY, CDR2 SVGAGI. V lost 5 bases and J lost 7; bases outside the gene matches: 2. This CDR3 contains 14 residues. This CDR3 is CASSTGQGNSPLHF. The CDR3 DNA is TGTGCCAGCAGTACGGGACAGGGGAATTCACCCCTCCACTTT.

The chain joins TRBV28 to TRBJ1-5; tentative D call: TRBD1 (5 bases). The CDR3 is made up of 15 amino acids. V was trimmed by 5 bases and J by 4 bases, leaving 15 bases between them. In germline, CDR1 is MDHEN, CDR2 SYDVKM. The CDR3 sequence: CASSAEGAGNQPQHF. The DNA for the CDR3 is TGTGCCAGCAGTGCGGAAGGGGCAGGTAATCAGCCCCAGCATTTT.

The rearrangement links TRBV5-4 to TRBJ2-5; 9 bases fit TRBD2. The CDR3 totals 16 residues. After removal of 0 bases from V and 4 bases from J, the junction contained 7 bases not matched to a gene. Germline CDR1 is SGHNT and CDR2 is YYREEE (reference sequence). This CDR3 is CASSLEIAGASETQYF. The CDR3 nucleotides read TGTGCCAGCAGCTTGGAGATAGCGGGGGCCTCAGAGACCCAGTACTTC. Full variable domain (outside the CDR3, taken from reference TRBV5-4 and TRBJ2-5): ETGVTQSPTHLIKTRGQQVTLRCSSQSGHNTVSWYQQALGQGPQFIFQYYREEENGRGNFPPRFSGLQFPNYSSELNVNALELDDSALYLCASSLEIAGASETQYFGPGTRLLVL.

The V call is TRBV29-1, the J call TRBJ2-3, with 8 bases identical to TRBD2. J lost 3 bases, V lost 7 bases, and 6 bases had no gene match. Germline loops: CDR1 SQVTM, CDR2 ANQGSEA. The CDR3 is made up of 13 amino acids. DNA of the CDR3: TGCAGCGCAGCGACTAGCGAAACAGATACGCAGTATTTT. Protein: CSAATSETDTQYF.